The 30 T cell receptor beta chains below were found in one sample sequenced in a study of control samples from healthy donors and cancer patients (dated by TCRdb to about 2020). The library relied on the immunoSEQ multiplex PCR assay. Entries here come from immuneACCESS through TCRdb and include only in-frame sequences with V and J called. Some clones fail to appear in such tables; in the studies checked, an unresolved V gene covers under half of the shortfall, and the cause of the remainder is unknown. The sample contains tens of thousands of clones, about 88% of them found a single time. The ten largest clones capture around 15% of the sample. The sample was blood. These TCRs come from a woman between 70 and 85 years old in good health.

The chain has TRBV4-3 and TRBJ2-3; weak D call: TRBD1 (5 bases). Trimming cost V 3 bases and J 1 base, with 20 bases left between them. Germline CDR1 reads LGHNA; CDR2 reads YSLEER. The CDR3 spans 18 residues. In DNA form, the CDR3 reads TGCGCCAGCAGCCAGGGCAGCCAGGGTAGATTCGGCACAGATACGCAGTATTTT. As protein: CASSQGSQGRFGTDTQYF.

The V gene is TRBV19, the J gene TRBJ2-1; the match to TRBD1 covers 7 bases. Trimming removed 5 bases from V and 4 bases from J; junction bases left unmatched: 14. Germline V gene sequence: CDR1 LNHDA, CDR2 SQIVND (reference sequence). This CDR3 contains 17 residues. The CDR3, as DNA: TGTGCCAGTAGTCCCCTCCGACAGGGAGCTCCATACAATGAGCAGTTCTTC. Translating it yields CASSPLRQGAPYNEQFF. Full variable domain (outside the CDR3, taken from reference TRBV19 and TRBJ2-1): DGGITQSPKYLFRKEGQNVTLSCEQNLNHDAMYWYRQDPGQGLRLIYYSQIVNDFQKGDIAEGYSVSREKKESFPLTVTSAQKNPTAFYLCASSPLRQGAPYNEQFFGPGTRLTVL.

This chain joins TRBV5-1 and TRBJ1-6; tentative D call: TRBD1 (6 bases). The CDR3 is 15 residues long. Looked up from germline, CDR1 is SGHRS and CDR2 is YFSETQ. With 0 bases removed from V and 9 bases from J, the gap between germline ends came to 13 bases. The chain's CDR3 is CASSLAQGSGSPLHF. CDR3 nucleotide sequence: TGCGCCAGCAGCTTGGCCCAGGGGTCTGGTTCACCCCTCCACTTT.

This clone was found a few times. The chain links TRBV21-1 to TRBJ2-1. TRBV21-1 is annotated as a pseudogene. The CDR3 runs 16 residues. The CDR3 nucleotides are TGTGCCAGCAGCCACCCTTTTCGATACTCCTACAATGAGCAGTTCTTC. Its translation: CASSHPFRYSYNEQFF.

V is TRBV7-2 and J is TRBJ1-1; D unresolved. The CDR3 runs to 15 residues. In germline, CDR1 is SGHTA, CDR2 FQGNSA. The V and J ends lost 1 base and 2 bases respectively, with 11 bases between them. In nucleotides, the CDR3 is TGTGCCAGCAGCTTAGAAGGGAGCCAAAACACTGAAGCTTTCTTT. It yields the protein CASSLEGSQNTEAFF.

This sequence joins TRBV3-1 (or the pseudogene TRBV3-2) and TRBJ1-5; no clear D. Trimming removed 1 base from V and 7 bases from J, with 8 bases in between. CDR1 is LGHDT and CDR2 is YNNKEL in the germline V gene (reference sequence). This CDR3 has 13 residues. CDR3 in amino acids: CASSQGVRQPQHF. CDR3 sequence (DNA): TGTGCCAGCAGCCAAGGGGTAAGGCAGCCCCAGCATTTT.

V gene TRBV28 combines with J gene TRBJ2-1; D ambiguous. Looked up from germline, CDR1 is MDHEN and CDR2 is SYDVKM. V was trimmed by 6 bases and J by 3 bases, leaving 9 bases between them. This CDR3 is built from 13 residues. The CDR3, as DNA: TGTGCCAGCAGGTTGGGGTACTACAATGAGCAGTTCTTC. Translated: CASRLGYYNEQFF. Full variable domain (outside the CDR3, taken from reference TRBV28 and TRBJ2-1): DVKVTQSSRYLVKRTGEKVFLECVQDMDHENMFWYRQDPGLGLRLIYFSYDVKMKEKGDIPEGYSVSREKKERFSLILESASTNQTSMYLCASRLGYYNEQFFGPGTRLTVL.

The J gene is TRBJ2-1, the V gene TRBV5-6; D is uncertain. The germline gives CDR1 SGHDT, CDR2 YYEEEE. The CDR3 loop spans 16 amino acids. V lost 0 bases and J 2 bases, leaving 12 bases between the germline ends. CDR3 sequence reads: CASSLGGMVPYNEQFF. DNA of the CDR3: TGTGCCAGCAGCTTGGGTGGGATGGTCCCCTACAATGAGCAGTTCTTC.

The CDR3 region has the DNA TGCGCCAGCAGCAAGCGGGATTCTAGCACAGATACGCAGTATTTT. Translated, it gives CASSKRDSSTDTQYF. The gene calls are TRBV10-1 and TRBJ2-3, with 7 bases that match TRBD2. Trimming took 6 bases from V and 0 from J; bases not matched to a gene: 6. CDR1 and CDR2 from the germline V gene are WNHNN and SYGVQD (reference sequence). The CDR3 spans 15 residues.

The J gene is TRBJ1-1, the V gene TRBV2; no clear D. The CDR3 is made up of 11 amino acids. CDR1 SNHLY and CDR2 FYNNEI come from the germline V gene. Deletions cut 5 bases from V and 7 bases from J, with 8 bases between. The DNA for the CDR3 is TGTGCCAGCAGTCCCCCCAATGAAGCTTTCTTT. Amino acids: CASSPPNEAFF.

CDR3 sequence: CASSGDGNYGYTF. As DNA, the CDR3 is TGTGCCAGCAGTGGGGACGGGAACTATGGCTACACCTTC. The chain has TRBV9 and TRBJ1-2; tentative D call: TRBD1 (5 bases). The CDR3 extends over 13 amino acids. Germline V gene data show CDR1 as SGDLS and CDR2 as YYNGEE. V shed 5 bases and J shed 2 bases, with 10 bases lying between them.

The chain employs TRBV5-8 and TRBJ1-2; the D gene is possibly TRBD1 (6 bases). CDR3 length: 13 amino acids. The V end lost 4 bases, the J end lost 12 bases, and 19 bases lay between the germline ends. CDR1 is SGHTS and CDR2 is YDEGEE in the germline V gene. The CDR3 coding sequence is TGTGCCAGCAGCCTACGAGGGACAAAGAAGGACACCTTC. It translates to CASSLRGTKKDTF. The full variable domain, rest sourced from reference TRBV5-8 and TRBJ1-2, is EAGVTQSPTHLIKTRGQQATLRCSPISGHTSVYWYQQALGLGLQFLLWYDEGEERNRGNFPPRFSGRQFPNYSSELNVNALELEDSALYLCASSLRGTKKDTFGSGTRLTVV.

This clone was seen a few times. The V call is TRBV29-1, the J call TRBJ1-4, with 8 nucleotides matching TRBD1. Germline assignment: CDR1 SQVTM and CDR2 ANQGSEA. The CDR3 loop spans 12 amino acids. After removal of 4 bases from V and 7 bases from J, the junction contained 2 bases not matched to a gene. DNA of the CDR3: TGCAGCGTTGGACAGGGGACTGAAAAACTGTTTTTT. Translation gives CSVGQGTEKLFF.

This chain uses TRBV12-3 or TRBV12-4 with TRBJ2-5; the D gene is possibly TRBD2 (6 bases). The V end was cut by 5 bases, the J end by 7 bases, with 14 bases between. The CDR3 is made up of 13 amino acids. This chain's CDR3 is CASSPGLAGTQYF. Written as DNA, the CDR3 is TGTGCCAGCAGTCCGGGACTCGCCGGGACCCAGTACTTC.

The chain joins TRBV5-1 to TRBJ2-1, with D unclear. The CDR3 is made up of 15 amino acids. V gave up 0 bases and J gave up 6 bases, with 13 bases separating them. Germline values: CDR1 SGHRS, CDR2 YFSETQ. CDR3 protein: CASSLVGQAPNEQFF. In DNA, the CDR3 is TGCGCCAGCAGCTTGGTAGGCCAGGCCCCCAATGAGCAGTTCTTC.

This clone was detected a few times. The chain carries TRBV7-2 and TRBJ2-3; 12 bases are a match to TRBD2. Trimming cost V 4 bases and J 3 bases; bases outside gene matches: 5. The germline V gene has CDR1 SGHTA and CDR2 FQGNSA. The CDR3 extends over 16 amino acids. For the CDR3, the DNA is TGTGCCAGCAGCTCCCTAACTAGCGGGAGGACAGATACGCAGTATTTT. This gives the protein CASSSLTSGRTDTQYF.

V and J are TRBV25-1 and TRBJ1-1; possible D gene TRBD1, 6 bases. Germline V gene data show CDR1 as MGHDK and CDR2 as SYGVNS. The CDR3 has 13 amino acids. Deletions cut 5 bases from V and 4 bases from J, with 11 bases between. CDR3 region: CASSSQGITEAFF. CDR3 in DNA: TGTGCCAGCAGTTCACAGGGAATCACTGAAGCTTTCTTT. The full variable domain, rest sourced from reference TRBV25-1 and TRBJ1-1, is EADIYQTPRYLVIGTGKKITLECSQTMGHDKMYWYQQDPGMELHLIHYSYGVNSTEKGDLSSESTVSRIRTEHFPLTLESARPSHTSQYLCASSSQGITEAFFGQGTRLTVV.

J is TRBJ1-2 and V is TRBV12-3 or TRBV12-4; no reliable D call. The V and J ends lost 3 bases and 7 bases respectively, with 9 bases between them. This CDR3 has 12 residues. The CDR3 region is CASSLNLFGYTF. CDR3 coding DNA: TGTGCCAGCAGTTTGAACCTTTTTGGCTACACCTTC.

The sample holds a few counts of this clone. The gene calls are TRBV3-1 (or the pseudogene TRBV3-2) and TRBJ2-7, with 7 positions matching TRBD1. The junction had 4 bases not matched to a gene; V was cut back by 2 bases and J by 0 bases. Germline V gene sequence: CDR1 LGHDT, CDR2 YNNKEL (reference sequence). This CDR3 spans 15 amino acids. The chain's CDR3 is CASSQPGQSSYEQYF. CDR3 DNA: TGTGCCAGCAGCCAACCGGGACAGAGCTCCTACGAGCAGTACTTC.

J is TRBJ2-7 and V is TRBV7-8; D unresolved. V was pared by 2 bases and J by 7 bases, with 9 bases between. The V gene's germline CDR1 is SGHVS and CDR2 FQNEAQ. The CDR3 consists of 12 residues. The CDR3: CASSLPAGEQYF. The CDR3 DNA reads as TGTGCCAGCAGCTTACCCGCTGGTGAGCAGTACTTC. Drawing the rest from reference TRBV7-8 and TRBJ2-7, the complete variable domain is GAGVSQSPRYKVAKRGQDVALRCDPISGHVSLFWYQQALGQGPEFLTYFQNEAQLDKSGLPSDRFFAERPEGSVSTLKIQRTQQEDSAVYLCASSLPAGEQYFGPGTRLTVT.

The CDR3 region has the DNA TGTGCCAGCAGCTTACAGGGCCCTAGGGTGGGCACTGAAGCTTTCTTT. As protein: CASSLQGPRVGTEAFF. The chain recombines TRBV7-2 with TRBJ1-1, with D tentatively TRBD1 (5 bases). The V gene lost 2 bases and the J gene lost 4 bases, with 17 bases spanning the gap. The germline CDR1 and CDR2 sequences are SGHTA and FQGNSA. The CDR3 extends over 16 amino acids.

V usage is TRBV10-3 and J usage is TRBJ1-1; TRBD1 matches at 7 bases. V shed 4 bases and J 1 base; nucleotides not matched to a gene: 6. This CDR3 spans 15 amino acids. Germline V gene sequence: CDR1 ENHRY, CDR2 SYGVKD. DNA of the CDR3: TGTGCCATCAGTGTAAGCCGGACAGGGAACACTGAAGCTTTCTTT. It codes for CAISVSRTGNTEAFF.

The chain uses TRBV5-1 and TRBJ2-1; TRBD2 matches at 11 bases. This CDR3 comprises 17 residues. Germline V lookup: CDR1 SGHRS, CDR2 YFSETQ. With V trimmed by 0 bases and J by 7 bases, 9 bases remained unmatched. CDR3 sequence reads: CASSLAAASGGPNEQFF. Here the CDR3 DNA reads TGCGCCAGCAGCTTGGCCGCAGCTAGCGGGGGGCCGAATGAGCAGTTCTTC.

The chain employs TRBV2 and TRBJ1-1, with D possibly being TRBD1 (5 bases). Germline CDR1 is SNHLY and CDR2 is FYNNEI. There are 12 residues in the CDR3. The V and J ends lost 3 bases and 10 bases respectively, with 12 bases between them. The CDR3 coding sequence is TGTGCCAGCAGTGATGTGGGGGGTTTAGCTTTCTTT. Protein sequence: CASSDVGGLAFF.

In DNA, the CDR3 is TGCGCCAGCAGCAGAGACGGGTCCTATGGCTACACCTTC. Translated: CASSRDGSYGYTF. V is TRBV5-1 and J is TRBJ1-2, with D uncertain. Germline-derived CDR1 and CDR2 are SGHRS and YFSETQ. The CDR3 has 13 residues. V was pared by 4 bases and J by 4 bases, with 11 bases between.

The chain uses TRBV11-2 and TRBJ1-1; D gene unclear. The CDR3 is 14 amino acids. CDR1 and CDR2 (germline): SGHAT, FQNNGV. V gave up 3 bases and J gave up 0 bases, with 8 bases separating them. CDR3 nucleotides: TGTGCCAGCAGCTTGCCACCCATGAACACTGAAGCTTTCTTT. Its translation is CASSLPPMNTEAFF.

The chain uses TRBV19 and TRBJ2-7; TRBD1 matches 8 bases. V gave up 5 bases and J gave up 3 bases; unmatched junction bases: 12. Per the germline V gene, CDR1 is LNHDA and CDR2 is SQIVND (reference sequence). This CDR3 has 16 amino acids. CDR3 DNA: TGTGCCAGTAGTTCCGGGACAGGACAGTTTTTCTACGAGCAGTACTTC. Protein sequence: CASSSGTGQFFYEQYF.

This clone was seen a single time. V and J are TRBV29-1 and TRBJ2-7; 8 bases are shared with TRBD1. V dropped 6 bases and J dropped 1; count of bases not matched to a gene: 8. Germline CDR1 is SQVTM and CDR2 is ANQGSEA. The CDR3 has 14 amino acids. CDR3 nucleotides: TGCAGCGTCAACCTTCAGGGGGCATCCTACGAGCAGTACTTC. It is translated as CSVNLQGASYEQYF.

The rearrangement joins TRBV27 to TRBJ1-5; no clear D gene. There are 13 residues in the CDR3. The germline CDR1 and CDR2 sequences are MNHEY and SMNVEV (reference sequence). The V and J ends lost 5 bases and 8 bases respectively, with 13 bases between them. This CDR3 is CASSPPVGEPQHF. CDR3 DNA: TGTGCCAGCAGTCCACCCGTCGGGGAGCCCCAGCATTTT.

This clone was detected a few times. The chain is built from TRBV4-1 and TRBJ1-3; D gene unclear. The CDR3 sequence is 16 residues long. Germline V gene sequence: CDR1 MGHRA, CDR2 YSYEKL. The V end lost 0 bases, the J end lost 0 bases, and 9 bases lay between the germline ends. CDR3 DNA: TGCGCCAGCAGCCAAGAGCGGACTGTCTCTGGAAACACCATATATTTT. The encoded protein is CASSQERTVSGNTIYF.